The present entry profiles one T cell receptor beta chain with its context. Germline V gives CDR1 LNHDA, CDR2 SQIVND (reference sequence). Losses at the gene ends were 5 bases for V and 1 base for J; bases not matched to a gene: 4. The CDR3 sequence is 16 residues long. In the original workflow: For nucleated cells, counts were estimated from reference gene primer amplification. Clones were sequenced by immunoSEQ multiplex PCR, and TCRdb holds only the in-frame ones, with some missing. That table gives V, J and clone size, and the DNA gave D and trimming. Among approximately 280,000 clones listed, roughly 85% were seen once. This entry belongs to a study of blood T cell repertoires in COVID-19. Study-level background: Whether acute or convalescent, the COVID-19 samples came from the United States, Italy and Spain. PBMCs, B-cell-depleted T cells, or T cells were the source of the cDNA or gDNA that made up the material.

Sequenced: peripheral blood. V usage is TRBV19 and J usage is TRBJ2-1; 11 bases map to TRBD1. This TCR was sampled from a man aged 50 or older with active or convalescent COVID-19. CDR3: CASSVGQGASYNEQFF. The CDR3 DNA follows: TGTGCCAGTAGTGTCGGACAGGGGGCATCCTACAATGAGCAGTTCTTC.